The T cell receptor beta chain under discussion was sequenced for a study of blood T cell repertoires in COVID-19. Looking at the study overall: In each case, the material was cDNA or gDNA derived from T cells, B-cell-depleted T cells, or PBMCs.

Participants came from about two dozen US areas, aged roughly 18 to 89 years. Participant reports of clinical history set cohort assignment. As processed by the authors: Quantification of nucleated cells was approximated via reference gene primer amplification. Some clones are missing from TCRdb's copy, which holds only in-frame ones; the method was immunoSEQ multiplex PCR. V, J and clone size reflect that table, while D and trimming were determined from the DNA. In the table there are 450,000 to 600,000 clones, about 85% of which are singletons. Germline-derived CDR1 and CDR2 are LGHDT and YNNKEL (reference sequence). J was trimmed by 5 bases and V by 1 base; bases with no gene match: 12. CDR3 length: 18 residues.

The chain is built from TRBV3-1 (or the pseudogene TRBV3-2) and TRBJ2-1; 9 bases line up with TRBD2. The source is a woman in her late teens or twenties who had recovered from COVID-19. Material for sequencing was PBMCs or T cells enriched from blood (not recorded which). CDR3 sequence: CASSQGATSGVRDNEQFF. The CDR3 DNA reads TGTGCCAGCAGCCAAGGGGCGACTAGCGGCGTGAGGGACAATGAGCAGTTCTTC.